This T cell receptor (beta chain) is from a study of blood T cell repertoires in COVID-19. The wider study: From the United States, Italy and Spain came samples of acute and convalescent COVID-19. Sample material is recorded as cDNA or gDNA derived from T cells, B-cell-depleted T cells, or PBMCs.

This CDR3 is 16 amino acids long. J lost 2 bases, V lost 4 bases, and 6 bases had no gene match. Germline loops: CDR1 GTSNPN, CDR2 SVGIG (reference sequence). TCRdb's table, derived via immunoSEQ multiplex PCR, lists solely in-frame clones and lacks some. The sample comprises approximately 88,000 clones, about 80% of which are singletons, and less than 20% rests with the top ten. The chain has TRBV30 and TRBJ2-2; TRBD2 matches 11 bases. Sequencing was carried out using peripheral blood. The clonotype was recovered from a woman aged 80 or older with acute or convalescent COVID-19. Here the CDR3 reads CAWTGTSGINTGELFF. As DNA, the CDR3 is TGTGCCTGGACCGGGACTAGCGGCATCAACACCGGGGAGCTGTTTTTT.